This T cell receptor (beta chain) was observed in a study of response to subunit inactivated influenza vaccine. This clonotype was seen a handful of times. TCRdb itself ran the RT-PCR reads through MiXCR, one entry per CDR3 protein. The sample shows about 570,000 distinct CDR3 sequences, about 11% of them seen only once. These same data were also listed under a study on T cells expressing NK-cell markers. That work adds: UMIs were included in TCR beta cDNA generated by 5'RACE template switching. Seven sequenced donors out of eight were HCMV-seropositive, one seronegative. Only alpha-beta TCR T cells were sorted in several experiments, using an anti-gamma-delta TCR antibody.

The starting material was PBMCs from blood, obtained on the day of vaccination. The sequence was collected from a man in his forties or fifties who received an inactivated influenza vaccine.

The CDR3 sequence: CASSLFRDRRQPQHF. The CDR3 DNA reads TGTGCCAGCAGTTTATTTAGGGACAGGAGGCAGCCCCAGCATTTT. J is TRBJ1-5 and V is TRBV28; 8 nucleotides line up with TRBD1. V was pared by 1 base and J by 7 bases, with 6 bases of the junction left unmatched. Germline CDR1 reads MDHEN; CDR2 reads SYDVKM. This CDR3 region has 15 residues.